The 22 T cell receptor beta chains below were found in one sample sequenced in a study of a mutant IDH1 vaccine in newly diagnosed glioma. Time point noted: week 23, last vaccination. The study gave 300 ug of mutant IDH1 20-mer peptide per vaccine dose, with topical imiquimod. These receptors' targets are unknown. TCRdb keeps only in-frame clones here, not all; method: immunoSEQ multiplex PCR. Found here are 26,000 or so clones, around 80% of them singletons; the top ten hold roughly 18%. This material consisted of PBMCs, taken from a glioma patient whose treatment included an IDH1 peptide vaccine. The receptors derive from a woman younger than 45 with glioma.

The chain has TRBV7-2 and TRBJ2-3; D not resolved. Germline V gene sequence: CDR1 SGHTA, CDR2 FQGNSA. The CDR3 contains 15 residues. V shed 2 bases and J shed 0 bases, with 9 bases lying between them. The CDR3 loop is CASSLRQTSTDTQYF. The CDR3 bases are TGTGCCAGCAGCTTAAGGCAGACCAGCACAGATACGCAGTATTTT.

This chain connects TRBV5-4 to TRBJ2-7; 7 bases map to TRBD1. The CDR3 runs 16 residues. The V gene end was trimmed by 0 bases and the J gene end by 4 bases; junction bases not matched to a gene: 10. Germline-derived CDR1 and CDR2 are SGHNT and YYREEE (reference sequence). DNA of the CDR3: TGTGCCAGCAGCTTGGGCGCTAGGGGGCCCCCGTACGAGCAGTACTTC. Translating it yields CASSLGARGPPYEQYF.

V is TRBV15 and J is TRBJ1-2, with TRBD1 matching 8 bases. Losses at the gene ends were 4 bases for V and 7 bases for J; bases not matched to a gene: 5. The CDR3 spans 13 residues. CDR1 and CDR2 from the germline V gene are LNHNV and YYDKDF (reference sequence). CDR3 sequence: CATSTGQGGGYTF. The CDR3 DNA follows: TGTGCCACCAGCACTGGACAGGGTGGTGGCTACACCTTC.

This chain joins TRBV10-2 and TRBJ2-2, with 11 bases lining up with TRBD2. The ends lost 5 bases at V and 5 bases at J; junction bases unmatched: 1. Per the germline V gene, CDR1 is WSHSY and CDR2 is SAAADI. The length of the CDR3 is 14 residues. The CDR3, as DNA: TGCGCCAGCAGTTGGACTAGCGGGACCGGGGAGCTGTTTTTT. The encoded protein is CASSWTSGTGELFF.

The genes are TRBV29-1 and TRBJ1-2; perhaps TRBD1 as D (5 bases). The germline V gene encodes CDR1 SQVTM and CDR2 ANQGSEA. Trimming left V 4 bases short and J 6 bases short, with 12 bases between. The CDR3 runs 12 residues. DNA of the CDR3: TGCAGCGTTGTGGGGGGGGGAAATGGCTACACCTTC. It translates to CSVVGGGNGYTF.

DNA of the CDR3: TGTGCCAGCAGCTTTTACGGCAGCATGAACACTGAAGCTTTCTTT. It codes for CASSFYGSMNTEAFF. V and J are TRBV5-6 and TRBJ1-1; no definite D call. Trimming cost V 2 bases and J 0 bases, with 11 bases left between them. This CDR3 contains 15 residues. CDR1 is SGHDT, CDR2 YYEEEE, per germline.

The chain's CDR3 is CASSEGLTNEKLFF. Here the CDR3 DNA reads TGTGCCAGCAGCGAGGGTTTAACTAATGAAAAACTGTTTTTT. This chain connects TRBV6-5 to TRBJ1-4; D is unresolved. The CDR3 is 14 amino acids. Germline V gene sequence: CDR1 MNHEY, CDR2 SVGAGI. Trimming stripped 6 bases from V and 1 base from J, with 9 bases between.

The V call is TRBV7-9, the J call TRBJ1-1; 8 bases are a match to TRBD1. The length of the CDR3 is 15 residues. In germline, CDR1 is SEHNR, CDR2 FQNEAQ (reference sequence). With 1 base clipped from V and 7 bases from J, the junction kept 8 bases outside the gene matches. CDR3 coding DNA: TGTGCCAGCAGCTTAGGTCCTGACAGGGGTGGTGAAGCTTTCTTT. Encoded protein: CASSLGPDRGGEAFF. Combining the CDR3 with reference TRBV7-9 and TRBJ1-1 gives the whole variable domain DTGVSQNPRHKITKRGQNVTFRCDPISEHNRLYWYRQTLGQGPEFLTYFQNEAQLEKSRLLSDRFSAERPKGSFSTLEIQRTEQGDSAMYLCASSLGPDRGGEAFFGQGTRLTVV.

The rearrangement uses TRBV6-5 and TRBJ1-4; D ambiguous. Germline values: CDR1 MNHEY, CDR2 SVGAGI. The V end lost 6 bases, the J end lost 11 bases, and 16 bases lay between the germline ends. This CDR3 comprises 13 residues. The CDR3 reads CASRNGPLGKLFF. CDR3 in DNA: TGTGCCAGCAGGAACGGACCCCTTGGTAAACTGTTTTTT.

The V gene is TRBV10-3, the J gene TRBJ1-2; D unresolved. V was pared by 4 bases and J by 3 bases, with 12 bases between. The CDR3 is 14 residues long. CDR1 ENHRY and CDR2 SYGVKD come from the germline V gene. Written as DNA, the CDR3 is TGTGCCATCAGTGGGGGAGGAAACGACTATGGCTACACCTTC. This translates into CAISGGGNDYGYTF.

The chain has TRBV19 and TRBJ2-3; 7 bases fit TRBD2. Per germline, CDR1 LNHDA and CDR2 SQIVND (reference sequence). V dropped 0 bases and J dropped 5; count of bases not matched to a gene: 8. This CDR3 has 16 amino acids. The CDR3 is CASSIDREDLGDTQYF. CDR3 DNA sequence: TGTGCCAGTAGTATAGATCGGGAGGATCTTGGAGATACGCAGTATTTT.

The CDR3 region is CASSLGQASLEKLFF. In DNA form, the CDR3 reads TGTGCCAGCAGCTTGGGACAGGCGTCCTTAGAAAAACTGTTTTTT. The genes are TRBV7-9 and TRBJ1-4; 8 nucleotides align to TRBD1. CDR3 length: 15 residues. The J segment lost 8 bases and the V segment lost 3 bases, leaving 8 bases of the junction unmatched. CDR1 and CDR2 from the germline V gene are SEHNR and FQNEAQ (reference sequence).

The chain is built from TRBV5-6 and TRBJ2-7; possible D gene TRBD2, 5 bases. The V gene lost 0 bases and the J gene lost 0 bases, with 7 bases spanning the gap. Germline V gene data show CDR1 as SGHDT and CDR2 as YYEEEE. The CDR3 loop spans 14 amino acids. CDR3 sequence: CASSLGGSSYEQYF. The CDR3 DNA follows: TGTGCCAGCAGCTTGGGCGGGTCCTCCTACGAGCAGTACTTC.

The count of this clone is one. This chain joins TRBV15 and TRBJ2-2; D perhaps matches TRBD1 (6 bases). The V end was cut by 5 bases, the J end by 7 bases, with 17 bases between. The germline V gene encodes CDR1 LNHNV and CDR2 YYDKDF (reference sequence). CDR3 length equals 15 residues. This chain's CDR3 is CATSVVGAPSGELFF. The CDR3, as DNA: TGTGCCACCAGCGTAGTGGGGGCGCCCAGCGGGGAGCTGTTTTTT.

This rearrangement joins TRBV4-1 to TRBJ2-7, with TRBD1 identical over 9 bases. Germline values: CDR1 MGHRA, CDR2 YSYEKL. The CDR3 is made up of 15 amino acids. V lost 8 bases, J lost 3 bases, and 11 bases stayed unmatched. The CDR3 region has the DNA TGCGCCAGCGGGTCCTCCGGGACAGGGCTCTACGAGCAGTACTTC. It specifies CASGSSGTGLYEQYF.

This clone is medium-sized within its sample. This chain connects TRBV7-2 to TRBJ2-7; no clear D. CDR1 SGHTA and CDR2 FQGNSA come from the germline V gene. V gave up 4 bases and J gave up 4 bases, with 14 bases separating them. The CDR3 covers 14 residues. CDR3 sequence (DNA): TGTGCCAGCAGCTCGGTGGTAGGGTCGTACGAGCAGTACTTC. It yields the protein CASSSVVGSYEQYF.

The J gene is TRBJ1-2, the V gene TRBV30; no clear D. The CDR3 extends over 12 amino acids. Between the trimmed V and J ends, which lost 5 bases and 4 bases, there was a span of 11 bases. Per germline, CDR1 GTSNPN and CDR2 SVGIG (reference sequence). Written as DNA, the CDR3 is TGTGCCTGGGTACGGGCGGGCTATGGCTACACCTTC. This codes for CAWVRAGYGYTF.

The genes are TRBV7-9 and TRBJ2-2; D ambiguous. Germline CDR1 is SEHNR and CDR2 is FQNEAQ (reference sequence). CDR3 size: 12 residues. V lost 7 bases to trimming and J lost 4 bases, with 7 bases between them. The CDR3 DNA reads TGTGCCAGCACCTCTGGCACCGGGGAGCTGTTTTTT. Translating gives CASTSGTGELFF.

This clone was counted between two and nine times. This chain uses TRBV4-3 with TRBJ1-2; the D is unclear. Germline V gene data show CDR1 as LGHNA and CDR2 as YSLEER. The CDR3 loop spans 14 amino acids. Trimming removed 0 bases from V and 7 bases from J, with 12 bases in between. CDR3 sequence reads: CASSQDSAEGGYTF. CDR3 nucleotide sequence: TGCGCCAGCAGCCAAGATTCAGCGGAGGGTGGCTACACCTTC.

A few counts support this clone. The chain has TRBV10-1 and TRBJ2-3; no reliable D call. The ends were cut back, 7 bases at V and 4 bases at J, with 0 bases in the middle. Germline lookup yields CDR1 WNHNN and CDR2 SYGVQD (reference sequence). This CDR3 comprises 9 residues. The CDR3 here is CASTDTQYF. In nucleotides, the CDR3 is TGCGCCAGCACAGATACGCAGTATTTT.

The rearrangement joins TRBV29-1 to TRBJ2-2; D could derive from TRBD1 or TRBD2 (5 bases each). CDR3 length: 13 amino acids. Germline V gene sequence: CDR1 SQVTM, CDR2 ANQGSEA. Trimming pared 7 bases from V and 1 base from J, leaving 10 bases between. The CDR3 spells CSAGTVNTGELFF. The CDR3 nucleotides are TGCAGCGCCGGGACGGTGAACACCGGGGAGCTGTTTTTT.

The CDR3 sequence is CASARGPGNEQFF. The CDR3 bases are TGTGCCAGTGCCCGGGGGCCAGGAAATGAGCAGTTCTTC. This chain joins TRBV19 and TRBJ2-1; D may be TRBD1 or TRBD2 (6 bases each). The V and J ends lost 8 bases and 7 bases respectively, with 15 bases between them. The CDR3 has 13 amino acids. Looked up from germline, CDR1 is LNHDA and CDR2 is SQIVND (reference sequence).